A selection of T cell receptor beta chains follows, all from one sample in a study of metastatic and nonmetastatic thyroid tumors. TCRdb reanalyzed the PCR reads via MiXCR. The sample comprises roughly 16,000 clones, 20% to 25% of which are singletons, and 10% to 15% rests with the top ten. The sequenced material came from tumor tissue. Every receptor here comes from a male donor with papillary thyroid cancer or a benign thyroid nodule (not recorded which). Some clones in this sample may be carry-over from other donors' samples. The CDR3 runs from the conserved cysteine through the conserved F or W. A D gene is named only where the DNA matches it firmly. The size of a clone is reported for some rows only, either as once, few or many, or as a class for expanded clones.

medium-sized TRBJ2-2 TRBV6-1 - TGTGCCAGCAGTGAATACGTCGGGGCGCCTGACGGGGAGCTGTTTTTT CASSEYVGAPDGELFF
- TRBJ2-2 TRBV7-8 - TGTGCCAGCAGCTTCCAACAGAACACCGGGGAGCTGTTTTTT CASSFQQNTGELFF
many TRBJ2-3 TRBV20-1 - TGCAGTGCTAGGAGGGGAGAGGGGGTTAGCGGGCCTACTAGCACAGATACGCAGTATTTT CSARRGEGVSGPTSTDTQYF
- TRBJ2-3 TRBV7-6 - TGTGCCAGCAGCTTACGCGGGGATAGCACAGATACGCAGTATTTT CASSLRGDSTDTQYF
few TRBJ1-2 TRBV6-2/TRBV6-3 - TGTGCCAGCAGTTCTCCCATGGGCTATGGCTACACCTTC CASSSPMGYGYTF
many TRBJ2-7 TRBV29-1 TRBD1 TGCAGCGTGCAGGACAGGGGGTCGTACGAGCAGTACTTC CSVQDRGSYEQYF
- TRBJ2-3 TRBV20-1 TRBD2 TGCAGTGCTAGCGGGAGGGCCCCCACAGATACGCAGTATTTT CSASGRAPTDTQYF
medium-sized TRBJ1-2 TRBV6-1 - TGTGCCAGCAGCGATGATCCCCGGTTGGGCTACACCTTC CASSDDPRLGYTF
many TRBJ1-6 TRBV30 - TGTGCCTGGAGTTCATCATCACCTCTCCACTTT CAWSSSSPLHF
few TRBJ2-7 TRBV6-1 TRBD1 TGTACCAGCAGTGAAACCGGGACAGGGGGATACGAGCAGTACTTC CTSSETGTGGYEQYF
- TRBJ2-3 TRBV20-1 - TGCAGTGCTAGATACGCAGATACGCAGTATTTT CSARYADTQYF
many TRBJ1-2 TRBV12-5 - TGTGCTAGTGGTTTGGTACCCGGGTTTGGCTACACCTTC CASGLVPGFGYTF
few TRBJ2-3 TRBV29-1 - TGCAGCGTCGTTCTAGCCCCAATTACCACTGATACGCAGTATTTT CSVVLAPITTDTQYF
many TRBJ2-7 TRBV7-2 TRBD1 TGTGCCAGCAGCTCCGGGACAGGGATGTCCGAGCAGTACTTC CASSSGTGMSEQYF
few TRBJ1-2 TRBV7-8 - TGTGCCAGCAGCTGGACCATCCGGGCTGACTATGGCTACACCTTC CASSWTIRADYGYTF
many TRBJ2-2 TRBV11-2 - TGTGCCAGCAGCTCCGGGTTCAGCACCGGGGAGCTGTTTTTT CASSSGFSTGELFF
- TRBJ2-3 TRBV7-3 - TGTGCCAGCAGCTTTAATGGGTGTGGGGATACGCAGTATTTT CASSFNGCGDTQYF
many TRBJ2-3 TRBV12-3/TRBV12-4 - TGTGCCAGCAGTTACGGACAGCCCTTCACAGATACGCAGTATTTT CASSYGQPFTDTQYF
many TRBJ2-2 TRBV13 TRBD1 TGTGCCAGCAGCCCCAGACAGGGAAGTAACACCGGGGAGCTGTTTTTT CASSPRQGSNTGELFF
many TRBJ1-1 TRBV12-3/TRBV12-4 - TGTGCCAGCTCCGGGGCCCCAAGGTACGAAGCTTTCTTT CASSGAPRYEAFF
- TRBJ2-3 TRBV6-1 - TGTGCCAGCAGTCTCACTAGCTGTTCCACAGATACGCAGTATTTT CASSLTSCSTDTQYF
- TRBJ2-7 TRBV2 - TGTGCCAGCAGTGAAAGGCTTCGGGGCTACGAGCAGTACTTC CASSERLRGYEQYF
few TRBJ2-3 TRBV6-2/TRBV6-3 TRBD1 TGTGCCAGCAGTCCCGGGACAGGAAGAGTGTGGAGCACAGATACACAGTATTTT CASSPGTGRVWSTDTQYF
- TRBJ2-7 TRBV5-1 - TGCGCCAGCAGGGCTCAGGAGGGTGGCGAGCAGTACTTC CASRAQEGGEQYF
- TRBJ2-6 TRBV2 - TGTGCCAGCAGTGAGGTTTCTGGGGCCAACGTCCTGACTTTC CASSEVSGANVLTF
many TRBJ1-2 TRBV6-5 - TGTGCCAGCAGTTACACAGCCCTTTATGGCTACACCTTC CASSYTALYGYTF
medium-sized TRBJ1-2 TRBV12-3/TRBV12-4 - TGTGCCAGCAGTGATGGGGTAAACTATGGCTACACCTTC CASSDGVNYGYTF
many TRBJ2-5 TRBV6-1 - TGTGCCAGCAGCAGCCGGGGTGAAGAGACCCAGTACTTC CASSSRGEETQYF
medium-sized TRBJ2-2 TRBV7-6 - TGTGCCAGCAGCTTACAAGCGGCTTTTACCGGGGAGCTGTTTTTT CASSLQAAFTGELFF